This T cell receptor beta chain comes out of a study of cytomegalovirus exposure and HLA in healthy donors. Study at large: An early release of data contained approximately 80 million unique TCRs, which came from HLA-typed donors.

PCR employed 60 Vbeta and 13 Jbeta primers. Here immunoSEQ multiplex PCR was the method, and the copy in TCRdb shows in-frame clones only, minus some. Among over 80,000 clones, 81% were seen once, and the ten largest hold roughly 5%. Every donor was a healthy person donating bone marrow. Study-level findings and limits: Later on, a genetic analysis was performed. It linked a missense variant in DCLRE1C with V- and J-gene trimming of TCR beta. A later analysis showed HLA-associated TCR beta chains outstripping equally common others in clonal expansion.

CDR3 size: 14 residues. V lost 0 bases and J 8 bases, leaving 11 bases between the germline ends. CDR1 and CDR2 (germline): KGHSH, LQKENI. This clone has more than one count but fewer than ten. Its antigen is unknown. The sample taken for sequencing was PBMCs. V and J are TRBV18 and TRBJ2-1; TRBD2 is a possible D gene (6 bases). This receptor was obtained from a man in his forties in good health and CMV-seropositive. This CDR3 reads CASSPPSTGDEQFF. The CDR3 coding sequence is TGTGCCAGCTCACCACCGTCAACGGGAGATGAGCAGTTCTTC.